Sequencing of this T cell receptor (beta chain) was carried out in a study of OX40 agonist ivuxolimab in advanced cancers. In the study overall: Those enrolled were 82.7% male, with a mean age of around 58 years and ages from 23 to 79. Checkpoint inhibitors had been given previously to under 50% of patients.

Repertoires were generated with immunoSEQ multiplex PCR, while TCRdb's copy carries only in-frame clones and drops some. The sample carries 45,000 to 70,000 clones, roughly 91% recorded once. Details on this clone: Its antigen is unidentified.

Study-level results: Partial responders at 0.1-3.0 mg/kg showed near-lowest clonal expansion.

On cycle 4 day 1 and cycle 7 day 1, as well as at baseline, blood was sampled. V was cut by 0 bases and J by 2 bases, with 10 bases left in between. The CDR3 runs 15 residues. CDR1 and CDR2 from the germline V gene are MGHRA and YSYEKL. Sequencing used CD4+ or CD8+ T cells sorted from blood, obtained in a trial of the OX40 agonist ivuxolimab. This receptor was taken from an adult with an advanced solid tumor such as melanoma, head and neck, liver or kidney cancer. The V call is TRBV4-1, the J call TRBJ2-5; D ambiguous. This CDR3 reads CASSQENTLQETQYF. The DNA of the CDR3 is TGCGCCAGCAGCCAAGAGAATACCCTACAAGAGACCCAGTACTTC.